A single sample gave rise to the 9 T cell receptor beta chains below, sequenced in a study of control samples from healthy donors and cancer patients (dated by TCRdb to 2020 to 2021). The library came from the immunoSEQ multiplex PCR assay. TCRdb mirrors the immuneACCESS table, restricted to in-frame sequences. Some clones are absent from its copies; in checked studies, under half trace to an unresolved V gene, and the reason for the others is unknown. For this sample the table gives 65,000 to 95,000 clones, of which approximately 90% were detected only once. The ten largest account for 5.5% to 7.5% of the sample. Material: blood. The receptors stem from a man aged 45 to 65 in good health.

Turning to this clone: Different DNA sequences within this sample yield the same CDR3. This rearrangement joins TRBV27 to TRBJ2-1; no definite D call. Germline values: CDR1 MNHEY, CDR2 SMNVEV (reference sequence). The CDR3 totals 12 residues. V was pared by 2 bases and J by 6 bases, with 5 bases between. The CDR3 nucleotides read TGTGCCAGCAGTTTACTGGGCAATGAGCAGTTCTTC. The encoded protein is CASSLLGNEQFF.

The chain is built from TRBV19 and TRBJ1-6, with 8 bases that match TRBD1. V lost 11 bases and J lost 6; bases outside the gene matches: 24. Germline V gives CDR1 LNHDA, CDR2 SQIVND (reference sequence). This CDR3 has 19 residues. DNA for the CDR3: TGTGCCCGCATGGGAGGACAGGGACCCCGTGGGTTTGGTAATTCACCCCTCCACTTT. Amino acid sequence: CARMGGQGPRGFGNSPLHF.

The chain employs TRBV19 and TRBJ2-5; 10 nucleotides line up with TRBD1. V shed 5 bases, J shed 4 bases, and the junction held 4 bases outside the gene matches. This CDR3 is built from 14 residues. Germline CDR1 LNHDA, CDR2 SQIVND (reference sequence). CDR3 in amino acids: CASSLGTGAETQYF. CDR3 nucleotide sequence: TGTGCCAGTAGTCTCGGGACAGGGGCAGAGACCCAGTACTTC.

The gene calls are TRBV5-5 and TRBJ1-6, with D possibly being TRBD1 (5 bases). With 1 base removed from V and 7 bases from J, the gap between germline ends came to 12 bases. The CDR3 has 15 amino acids. Germline V gene data show CDR1 as SGHKS and CDR2 as YYEKEE (reference sequence). This CDR3 is CASSLMGVRNSPLHF. CDR3 coding DNA: TGTGCCAGCAGCTTGATGGGGGTAAGGAATTCACCCCTCCACTTT.

J is TRBJ2-1 and V is TRBV9, with 9 nucleotides matching TRBD2. CDR3 length equals 17 residues. Germline assignment: CDR1 SGDLS and CDR2 YYNGEE. The V segment lost 3 bases and the J segment 4 bases; nucleotides outside the gene matches: 11. CDR3 in amino acids: CASSASASGALYNEQFF. CDR3 coding DNA: TGTGCCAGCAGCGCCTCTGCTAGCGGGGCGTTATACAATGAGCAGTTCTTC.

The V and J genes are TRBV15 and TRBJ1-5; D uncertain. Trimming removed 1 base at V and 4 bases at J, with 8 bases between. The CDR3 covers 14 residues. Germline V CDR1 and CDR2: LNHNV, YYDKDF (reference sequence). CDR3 loop: CATSRAGANQPQHF. In DNA, the CDR3 is TGTGCCACCAGCAGAGCTGGAGCGAATCAGCCCCAGCATTTT. Full variable domain (missing parts from reference TRBV15 and TRBJ1-5): DAMVIQNPRYQVTQFGKPVTLSCSQTLNHNVMYWYQQKSSQAPKLLFHYYDKDFNNEADTPDNFQSRRPNTSFCFLDIRSPGLGDTAMYLCATSRAGANQPQHFGDGTRLSIL.

The chain links TRBV5-8 to TRBJ1-5; D remains ambiguous. CDR1 SGHTS and CDR2 YDEGEE come from the germline V gene. This CDR3 region has 13 residues. V lost 2 bases, J lost 1 base, and 4 bases lay in between. The CDR3 is CASSFGSNQPQHF. The CDR3 bases are TGTGCCAGCAGCTTTGGCAGCAATCAGCCCCAGCATTTT.

The CDR3 is CASSSGGFRETQYF. The CDR3 nucleotides are TGTGCCAGCTCCAGCGGGGGATTTCGGGAGACCCAGTACTTC. The chain links TRBV9 to TRBJ2-5; TRBD2 matches at 8 bases. The germline CDR1 and CDR2 sequences are SGDLS and YYNGEE. The CDR3 covers 14 residues. The ends lost 7 bases at V and 5 bases at J; junction bases unmatched: 10.

J is TRBJ1-2 and V is TRBV30, with D possibly matching TRBD1 (6 bases). The V gene lost 0 bases and the J gene lost 4 bases, with 9 bases spanning the gap. The CDR3 sequence is 13 residues long. Germline CDR1 is GTSNPN and CDR2 is SVGIG (reference sequence). DNA of the CDR3: TGTGCCTGGAGTGTACCGGACAGCTATGGCTACACCTTC. Its translation is CAWSVPDSYGYTF.